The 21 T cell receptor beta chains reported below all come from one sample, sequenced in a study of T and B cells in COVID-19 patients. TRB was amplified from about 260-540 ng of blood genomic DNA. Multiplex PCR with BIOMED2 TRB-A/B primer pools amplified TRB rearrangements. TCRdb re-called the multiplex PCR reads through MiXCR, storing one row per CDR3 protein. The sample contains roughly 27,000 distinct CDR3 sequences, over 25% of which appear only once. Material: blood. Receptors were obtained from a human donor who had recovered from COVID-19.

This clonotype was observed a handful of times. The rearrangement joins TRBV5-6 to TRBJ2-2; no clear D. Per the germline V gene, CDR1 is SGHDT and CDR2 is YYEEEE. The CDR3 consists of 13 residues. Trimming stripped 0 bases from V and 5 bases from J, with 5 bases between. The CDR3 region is CASSLVGTGELFF. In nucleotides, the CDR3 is TGTGCCAGCAGCTTGGTGGGGACCGGGGAGCTGTTTTTT.

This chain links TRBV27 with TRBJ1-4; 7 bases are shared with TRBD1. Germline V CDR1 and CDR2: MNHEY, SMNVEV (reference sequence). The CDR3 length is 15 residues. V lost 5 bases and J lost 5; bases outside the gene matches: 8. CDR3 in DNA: TGTGCCAGCAGTCCATGGGACAGTTCCAATGAAAAACTGTTTTTT. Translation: CASSPWDSSNEKLFF.

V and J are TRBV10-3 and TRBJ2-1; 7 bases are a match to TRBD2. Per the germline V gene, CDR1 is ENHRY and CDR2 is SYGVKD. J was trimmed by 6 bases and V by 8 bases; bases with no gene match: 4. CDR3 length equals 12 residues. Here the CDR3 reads CAIGLDPNEQFF. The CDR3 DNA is TGTGCCATCGGACTAGACCCCAATGAGCAGTTCTTC.

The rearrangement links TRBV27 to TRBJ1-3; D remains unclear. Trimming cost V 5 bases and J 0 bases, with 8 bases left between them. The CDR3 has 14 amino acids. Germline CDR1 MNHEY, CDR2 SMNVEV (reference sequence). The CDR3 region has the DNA TGTGCCAGCAGTCCTATGTCCTCTGGAAACACCATATATTTT. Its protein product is CASSPMSSGNTIYF.

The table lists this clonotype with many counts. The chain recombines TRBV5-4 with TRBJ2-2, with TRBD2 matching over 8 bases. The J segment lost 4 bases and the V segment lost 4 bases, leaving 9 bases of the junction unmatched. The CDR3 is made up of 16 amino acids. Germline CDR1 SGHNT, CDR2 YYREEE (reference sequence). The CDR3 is CASSGSRTSPTGELFF. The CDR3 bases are TGTGCCAGCAGCGGAAGTCGGACTAGCCCCACCGGGGAGCTGTTTTTT.

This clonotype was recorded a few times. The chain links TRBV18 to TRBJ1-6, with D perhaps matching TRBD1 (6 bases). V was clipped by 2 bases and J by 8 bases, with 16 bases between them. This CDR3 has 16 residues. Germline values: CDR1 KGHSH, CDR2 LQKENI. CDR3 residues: CASSPMGALVDSPLHF. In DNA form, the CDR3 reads TGTGCCAGCTCACCAATGGGGGCGCTTGTGGATTCACCCCTCCACTTT. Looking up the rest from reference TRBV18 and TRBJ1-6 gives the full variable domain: NAGVMQNPRHLVRRRGQEARLRCSPMKGHSHVYWYRQLPEEGLKFMVYLQKENIIDESGMPKERFSAEFPKEGPSILRIQQVVRGDSAAYFCASSPMGALVDSPLHFGNGTRLTVT.

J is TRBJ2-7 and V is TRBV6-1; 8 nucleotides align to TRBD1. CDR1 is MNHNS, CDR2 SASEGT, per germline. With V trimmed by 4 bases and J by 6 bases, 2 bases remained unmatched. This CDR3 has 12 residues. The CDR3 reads CASSAGQGEQYF. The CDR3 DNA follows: TGTGCCAGCAGTGCCGGACAGGGCGAGCAGTACTTC.

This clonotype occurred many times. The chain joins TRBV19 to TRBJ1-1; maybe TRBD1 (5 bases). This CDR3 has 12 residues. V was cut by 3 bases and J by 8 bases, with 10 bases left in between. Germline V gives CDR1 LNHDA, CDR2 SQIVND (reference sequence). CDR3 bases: TGTGCCAGTAGTATCGCCAGGGCGGAAGCTTTCTTT. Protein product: CASSIARAEAFF.

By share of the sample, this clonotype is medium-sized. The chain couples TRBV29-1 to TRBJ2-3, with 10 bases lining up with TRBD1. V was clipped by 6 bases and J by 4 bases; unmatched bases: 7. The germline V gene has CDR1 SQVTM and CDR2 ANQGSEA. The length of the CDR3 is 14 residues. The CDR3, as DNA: TGCAGCGTCCGGGACAGGGGCCTGCCAGATACGCAGTATTTT. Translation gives CSVRDRGLPDTQYF.

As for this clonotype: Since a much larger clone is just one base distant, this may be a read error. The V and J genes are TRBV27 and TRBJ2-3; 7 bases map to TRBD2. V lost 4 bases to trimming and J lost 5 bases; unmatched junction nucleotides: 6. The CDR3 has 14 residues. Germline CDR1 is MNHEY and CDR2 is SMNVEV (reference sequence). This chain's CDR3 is CASSSRGLGDTQYF. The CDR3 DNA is TGTGCCAGCAGTTCGCGGGGGTTGGGAGATACGCAGTATTTT.

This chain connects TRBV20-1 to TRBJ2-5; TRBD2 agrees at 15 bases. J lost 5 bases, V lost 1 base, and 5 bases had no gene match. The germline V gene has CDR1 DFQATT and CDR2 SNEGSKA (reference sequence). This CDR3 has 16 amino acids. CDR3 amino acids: CSARGGLAGGAETQYF. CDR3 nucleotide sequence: TGCAGTGCTAGAGGCGGACTAGCGGGGGGGGCGGAGACCCAGTACTTC.

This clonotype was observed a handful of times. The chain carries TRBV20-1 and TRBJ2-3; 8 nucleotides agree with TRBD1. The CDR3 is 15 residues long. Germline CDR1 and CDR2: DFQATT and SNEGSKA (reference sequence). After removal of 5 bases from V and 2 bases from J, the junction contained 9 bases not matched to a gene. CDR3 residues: CSAEPGQENTDTQYF. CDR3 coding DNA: TGCAGTGCTGAGCCGGGACAGGAAAACACAGATACGCAGTATTTT.

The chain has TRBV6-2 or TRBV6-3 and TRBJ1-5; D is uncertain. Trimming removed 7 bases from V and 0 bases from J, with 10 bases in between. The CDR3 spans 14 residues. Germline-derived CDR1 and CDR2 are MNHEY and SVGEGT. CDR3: CASTRQDSNQPQHF. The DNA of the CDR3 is TGTGCCAGCACCCGCCAGGATAGCAATCAGCCCCAGCATTTT.

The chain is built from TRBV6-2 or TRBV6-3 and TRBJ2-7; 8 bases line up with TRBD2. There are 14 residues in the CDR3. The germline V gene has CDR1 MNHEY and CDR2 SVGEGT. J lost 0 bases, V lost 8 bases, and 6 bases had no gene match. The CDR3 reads CASGGREDSYEQYF. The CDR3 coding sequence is TGTGCCAGCGGGGGGCGGGAGGACTCCTACGAGCAGTACTTC.

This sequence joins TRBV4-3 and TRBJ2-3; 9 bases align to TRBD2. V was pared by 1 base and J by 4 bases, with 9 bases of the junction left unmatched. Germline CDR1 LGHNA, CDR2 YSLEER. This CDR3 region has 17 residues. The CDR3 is CASSQVSMAGGSDTQYF. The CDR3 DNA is TGCGCCAGCAGCCAAGTCAGCATGGCGGGAGGGTCAGATACGCAGTATTTT.

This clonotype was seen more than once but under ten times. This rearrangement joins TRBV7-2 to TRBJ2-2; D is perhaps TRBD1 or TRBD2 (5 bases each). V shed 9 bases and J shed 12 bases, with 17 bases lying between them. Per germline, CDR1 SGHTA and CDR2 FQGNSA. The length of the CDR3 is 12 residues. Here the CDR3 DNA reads TGTGCCAGTATGGACGATGGGGGAAAGCTGTTTTTT. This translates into CASMDDGGKLFF. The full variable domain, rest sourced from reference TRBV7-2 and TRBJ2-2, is GAGVSQSPSNKVTEKGKDVELRCDPISGHTALYWYRQSLGQGLEFLIYFQGNSAPDKSGLPSDRFSAERTGGSVSTLTIQRTQQEDSAVYLCASMDDGGKLFFGEGSRLTVL.

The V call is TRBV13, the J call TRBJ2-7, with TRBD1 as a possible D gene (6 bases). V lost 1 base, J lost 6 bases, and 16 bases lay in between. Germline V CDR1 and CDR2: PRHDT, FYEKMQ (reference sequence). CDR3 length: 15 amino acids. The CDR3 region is CASSLVSTGRSEQYF. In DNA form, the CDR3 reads TGTGCCAGCAGCTTAGTCTCGACAGGACGTAGCGAGCAGTACTTC.

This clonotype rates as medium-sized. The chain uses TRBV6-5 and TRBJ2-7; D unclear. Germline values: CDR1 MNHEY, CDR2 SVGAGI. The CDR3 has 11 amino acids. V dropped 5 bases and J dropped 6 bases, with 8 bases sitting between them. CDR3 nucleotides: TGTGCCAGCAGTAAGACTGGCGAGCAGTACTTC. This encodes CASSKTGEQYF.

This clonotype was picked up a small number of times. This chain's CDR3 is CASSLGIAGTDTQYF. In nucleotides, the CDR3 is TGTGCCAGCAGCTTAGGGATTGCGGGGACAGATACGCAGTATTTT. This chain joins TRBV7-2 and TRBJ2-3; TRBD2 is a possible D gene (6 bases). Germline V gene data show CDR1 as SGHTA and CDR2 as FQGNSA. V was shortened by 1 base and J by 3 bases, with 11 bases between the two germline ends. This CDR3 has 15 amino acids. The variable domain in full, with the rest retrieved from reference TRBV7-2 and TRBJ2-3, is GAGVSQSPSNKVTEKGKDVELRCDPISGHTALYWYRQSLGQGLEFLIYFQGNSAPDKSGLPSDRFSAERTGGSVSTLTIQRTQQEDSAVYLCASSLGIAGTDTQYFGPGTRLTVL.

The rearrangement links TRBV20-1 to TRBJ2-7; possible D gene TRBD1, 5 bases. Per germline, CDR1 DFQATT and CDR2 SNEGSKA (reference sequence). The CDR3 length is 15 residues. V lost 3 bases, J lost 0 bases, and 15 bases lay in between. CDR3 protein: CSASGRAYSSYEQYF. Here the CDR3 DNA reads TGCAGTGCTAGCGGCAGGGCTTATTCCTCCTACGAGCAGTACTTC.

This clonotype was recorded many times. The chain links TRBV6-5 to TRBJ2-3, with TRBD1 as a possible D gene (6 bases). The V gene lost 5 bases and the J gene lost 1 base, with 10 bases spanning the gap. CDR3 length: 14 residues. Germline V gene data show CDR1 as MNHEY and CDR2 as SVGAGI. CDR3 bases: TGTGCCAGCAGTCGGGACACTCGCACAGATACGCAGTATTTT. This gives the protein CASSRDTRTDTQYF.